This T cell receptor beta chain was sequenced in a study of cytomegalovirus exposure and HLA in healthy donors. The study, taken as a whole, reports: The authors considered a cluster of highly shared sequence variants likely to be a sequencing artifact. Compared with the approximately 680-donor mean, an Asian-associated ancestry cluster reportedly had fewer N-insertions, according to a later analysis.

In the PCR, 60 Vbeta and 13 Jbeta primers were used. TCRdb keeps only in-frame clones here, not all; method: immunoSEQ multiplex PCR. The sample includes tens of thousands of clones, 78% seen only once; the top ten take 3.5% to 5.5%. The V end was cut by 7 bases, the J end by 0 bases, with 12 bases between. This CDR3 is 14 amino acids long. Germline CDR1 reads MNHNS; CDR2 reads SASEGT. Concerning this clone itself: The target antigen is unknown.

This receptor was identified in a woman between 40 and 50 years old in good health and CMV-seropositive. The chain combines TRBV6-1 with TRBJ2-5; D might be TRBD2 (6 bases). The sequenced sample was PBMCs. CDR3 sequence: CASIRAGNQETQYF. The CDR3 DNA sequence: TGTGCCAGCATCCGAGCGGGTAACCAAGAGACCCAGTACTTC.